This T cell receptor (beta chain) was found in a study of cytomegalovirus exposure and HLA in healthy donors. The V gene end was trimmed by 3 bases and the J gene end by 7 bases; junction bases not matched to a gene: 12. The germline gives CDR1 SEHNR, CDR2 FQNEAQ (reference sequence). The CDR3 is 18 amino acids. PCR involved 60 Vbeta and 13 Jbeta primers. Using immunoSEQ multiplex PCR, the repertoire was profiled, and TCRdb retains in-frame clones only, with some absent. The table has nearly 200,000 clones, about 79% seen once. With respect to this clone: Its antigen is unknown.

General study points: Information on immune exposure was restricted to one variable (CMV serostatus).

The receptor's source is a boy between 2 and 10 years old in good health and CMV-seronegative. The sequenced sample consisted of PBMCs. V gene TRBV7-9 combines with J gene TRBJ2-5, with TRBD2 identical over 15 bases. CDR3 sequence (DNA): TGTGCCAGCAGCTTCGGACTAGCGGGGGGGCCAGTCCCGGGGACCCAGTACTTC. The encoded protein is CASSFGLAGGPVPGTQYF.